The clone carrying this T cell receptor beta chain was picked up a small number of times. CDR3 length: 17 residues. The V gene's germline CDR1 is SQVTM and CDR2 ANQGSEA. Trimming removed 0 bases from V and 0 bases from J, with 15 bases in between. The data originate from a study of blood T cell repertoires in COVID-19. Study information: In each case, the material was cDNA or gDNA derived from T cells, B-cell-depleted T cells, or PBMCs.

Original processing notes: Amplification of reference gene primers provided the estimated nucleated cell counts. The assay was immunoSEQ multiplex PCR, and TCRdb's table has in-frame clones only and misses some. V and J calls and clone size are as listed in that table; D and trimming were resolved from the DNA. Among more than 95,000 clones, about four fifths were seen once, and the ten largest hold roughly a tenth. Sequencing used peripheral blood. This clonotype was obtained from a woman between 65 and 79 years old with acute or convalescent COVID-19. The chain combines TRBV29-1 with TRBJ1-5; a possible D gene is TRBD1 (5 bases). CDR3 amino acids: CSVEDLATASSNQPQHF. In DNA, the CDR3 is TGCAGCGTTGAAGACCTCGCGACAGCCTCTAGCAATCAGCCCCAGCATTTT.